Only a few counts were recorded for the clone carrying this T cell receptor (beta chain). The antigen is undetermined. These data come from a study of T-cell memory formation after mild COVID-19. Findings of the study overall: A second wave of clones peaked on day 37, and their SARS-CoV-2 specificity went unconfirmed. CD4+ contracting clones lay mainly in CM and EM, CD8+ ones in EMRA.

TCRdb recomputed calls from the 5' RACE reads with MiXCR, one row per CDR3 protein. Among tens of thousands of distinct CDR3 sequences listed, over 8.5% were seen once. Trimming cost V 4 bases and J 4 bases, with 8 bases left between them. CDR1 is SGHKS and CDR2 is YYEKEE in the germline V gene (reference sequence). This CDR3 has 13 amino acids. This rearrangement joins TRBV5-5 to TRBJ2-2, with a tentative D call TRBD1 (6 bases). The TCR was taken from an adult woman who had mild COVID-19 (a few samples of this study predate the infection). Cell type and time point are not known. Sequences were obtained from PBMCs or a T cell subset sorted from them (not recorded which). The CDR3 DNA follows: TGTGCCAGCAGCCTACAGGGCACCGGGGAGCTGTTTTTT. This encodes CASSLQGTGELFF.